This entry features one T cell receptor (beta chain) sequence. Its antigen remains undetermined. The record has no base qualities; no much larger clone is one base away. The germline V gene encodes CDR1 MNHEY and CDR2 SMNVEV (reference sequence). V and J lose 4 bases and 6 bases, and a span of 15 bases separates them. From the cysteine through the phenylalanine, the CDR3 covers 14 amino acids. CDR3 DNA only is kept here, 42 bases in frame from base 1. Participants in the prospective study were aged roughly 18 to 89 years, lived in 20 to 25 United States geographic areas, and enrolled through a virtual design. Cohort assignment in the prospective study relied on participant-reported clinical history from a screening survey and a study questionnaire. ImmuneRACE Cohort 3 recovered participants were defined by two consecutive negative NP/OP PCR tests, healthcare professional clearance, or symptom resolution. In the prospective study, mobile phlebotomists collected whole blood, serum and a nasopharyngeal or oropharyngeal swab from each participant. Over a roughly two-month period, participants in the prospective study had the option of providing additional blood draws and questionnaires. Blood samples from the prospective study were shipped frozen or at room temperature prior to DNA extraction.

The sample comes from a study of blood T cell repertoires in COVID-19 (TCRdb year 2020). Some background on the complete study: Collaborator samples came from the United States, Italy and Spain and covered acute and convalescent phases of COVID-19. The material from the prospective study consisted of cDNA or gDNA derived from T cells, B-cell-depleted T cells, or PBMCs. The dataset comprised deeply sampled blood TCRbeta repertoires from subjects exposed to, actively infected with, or recovered from COVID-19. The repertoires were released in a freely available public database intended as a resource for research on the immune response to SARS-CoV-2. Samples came from the ongoing ImmuneRACE study (first 160 participants) plus 1,254 subjects from 6 global collaborators. A de-identified subject ID, COVID-19 status, age in years and sex were almost always included in the sample metadata. Where HLA class I and class II types were available, the types were taken from metadata supplied by the sample provider, not from assay-based typing. Overall study outcomes, separate from this receptor: The amount of clinical and demographic metadata varied by source and participant and was provided uncurated.

The immunoSEQ Assay, a bias-controlled multiplex PCR, was used to amplify TCRbeta CDR3 regions from genomic DNA. As for how the authors treated the data: The number of nucleated cells in each sample was estimated from the amplification of reference gene primers within the assay. To quantify the absolute abundance of each unique TCRbeta CDR3 rearrangement, sequence reads were collapsed and filtered. For each sample, productive Simpson clonality was calculated by taking the square root of Simpson's diversity index across productive rearrangements. This is the immuneACCESS table as TCRdb keeps it, with only in-frame sequences that have V and J called. A part of the clones is gone; compared with another copy, unresolved V genes explain less than half, and the rest is unexplained. V and J calls and clone size are those listed in that table; D and trimming were worked out from the DNA. The sample table holds 190,000 or so clones, of which around 85% were seen once. The biggest ten clones account for about 17% of the sample.

The chain is made from TRBV27 and TRBJ1-2; TRBD1 is a possible D gene, resting on 6 matching bases. This sequence was found in a man in his forties who had recovered from COVID-19. The sequenced material came from PBMCs or T cells enriched from blood (not recorded which). At the DNA level, the sequence is TGTGCCAGCAGTTATAGAGGGGGTTTCGATGGCTACACCTTC. This gives the protein CASSYRGGFDGYTF.